This TCR beta chain was observed in a study of blood T cell repertoires in COVID-19. The CDR3 covers 15 residues. The germline V gene has CDR1 SGDLS and CDR2 YYNGEE. V was pared by 0 bases and J by 6 bases, with 4 bases of the junction left unmatched. The protocol was immunoSEQ multiplex PCR, while the TCRdb copy is restricted to in-frame clones and leaves out a portion. The sample consists of 210,000 or so clones, 80% to 90% of them appearing once. The sample consisted of PBMCs or T cells enriched from blood (not recorded which). The chain joins TRBV9 to TRBJ1-1, with TRBD1 matching over 11 bases. The clonotype originates from a woman in her forties or fifties in a cohort exposed to, infected with or recovered from COVID-19 (not recorded which). CDR3 sequence reads: CASSVVGQGGAEAFF. The CDR3, as DNA: TGTGCCAGCAGCGTAGTGGGACAGGGGGGAGCTGAAGCTTTCTTT.